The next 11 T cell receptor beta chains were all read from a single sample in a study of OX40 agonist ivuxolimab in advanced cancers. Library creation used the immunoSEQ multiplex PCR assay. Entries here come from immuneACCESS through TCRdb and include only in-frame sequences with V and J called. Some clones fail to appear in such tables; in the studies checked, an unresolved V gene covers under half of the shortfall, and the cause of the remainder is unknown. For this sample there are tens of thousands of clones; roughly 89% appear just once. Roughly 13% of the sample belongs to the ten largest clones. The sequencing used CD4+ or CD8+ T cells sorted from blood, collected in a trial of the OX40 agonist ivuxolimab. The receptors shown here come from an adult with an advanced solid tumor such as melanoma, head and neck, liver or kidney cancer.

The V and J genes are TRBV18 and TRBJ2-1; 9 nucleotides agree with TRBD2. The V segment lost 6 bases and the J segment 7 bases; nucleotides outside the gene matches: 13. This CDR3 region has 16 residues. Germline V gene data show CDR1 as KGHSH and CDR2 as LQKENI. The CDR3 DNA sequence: TGTGCCAGCTCCCCAGAGGCTAGCGGGATATATAATGAGCAGTTCTTC. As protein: CASSPEASGIYNEQFF.

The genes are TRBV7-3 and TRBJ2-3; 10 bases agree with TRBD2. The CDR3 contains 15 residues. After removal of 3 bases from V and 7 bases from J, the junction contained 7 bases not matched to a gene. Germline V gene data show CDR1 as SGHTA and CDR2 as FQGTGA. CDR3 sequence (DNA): TGTGCCAGCAGCTTTCTAGCGGGAGATGTGTATACGCAGTATTTT. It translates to CASSFLAGDVYTQYF.

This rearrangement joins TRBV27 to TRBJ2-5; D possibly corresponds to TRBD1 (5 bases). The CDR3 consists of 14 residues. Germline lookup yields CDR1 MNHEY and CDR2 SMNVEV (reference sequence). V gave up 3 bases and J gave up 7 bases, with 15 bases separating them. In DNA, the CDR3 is TGTGCCAGCAGTTTCTCCAGGGCCGCGGCGACCCAGTACTTC. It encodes CASSFSRAAATQYF.

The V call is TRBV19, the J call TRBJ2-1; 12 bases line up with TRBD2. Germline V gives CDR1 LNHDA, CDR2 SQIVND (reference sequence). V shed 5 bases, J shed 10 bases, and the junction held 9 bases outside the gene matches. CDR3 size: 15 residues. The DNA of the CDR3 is TGTGCCAGTAGTTCACTAGCGGGAGGTTCACGGGAGCAGTTCTTC. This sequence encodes CASSSLAGGSREQFF.

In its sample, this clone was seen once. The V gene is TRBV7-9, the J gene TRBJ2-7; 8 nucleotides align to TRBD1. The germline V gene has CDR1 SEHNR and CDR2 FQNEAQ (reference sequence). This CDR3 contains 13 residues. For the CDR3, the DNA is TGTGCGGTGCCGGGACAGGAAACCTACGAGCAGTACTTC. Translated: CAVPGQETYEQYF.

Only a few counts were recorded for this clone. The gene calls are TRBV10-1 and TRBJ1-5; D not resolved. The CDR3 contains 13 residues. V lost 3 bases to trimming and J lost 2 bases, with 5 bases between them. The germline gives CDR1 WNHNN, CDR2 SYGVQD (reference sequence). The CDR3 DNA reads TGCGCCAGCAGTGAAACGGGCAATCAGCCCCAGCATTTT. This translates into CASSETGNQPQHF.

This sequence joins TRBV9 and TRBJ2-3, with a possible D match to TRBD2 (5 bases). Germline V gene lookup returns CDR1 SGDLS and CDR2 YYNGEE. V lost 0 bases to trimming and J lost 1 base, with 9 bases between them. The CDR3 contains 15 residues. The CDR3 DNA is TGTGCCAGCAGCGTAGCGAGTAGCGGCACAGATACGCAGTATTTT. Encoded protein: CASSVASSGTDTQYF.

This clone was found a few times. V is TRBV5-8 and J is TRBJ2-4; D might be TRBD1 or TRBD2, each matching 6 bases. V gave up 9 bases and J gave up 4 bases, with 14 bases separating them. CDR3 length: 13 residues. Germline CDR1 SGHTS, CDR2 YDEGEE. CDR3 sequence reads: CATERGRKNIQYF. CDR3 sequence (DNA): TGTGCCACCGAAAGGGGGAGGAAAAACATTCAGTACTTC.

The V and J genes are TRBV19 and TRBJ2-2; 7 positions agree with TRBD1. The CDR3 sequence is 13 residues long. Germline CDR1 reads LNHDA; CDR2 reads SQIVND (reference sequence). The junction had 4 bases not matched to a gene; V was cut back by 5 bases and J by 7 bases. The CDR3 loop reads CASSRQGVGELFF. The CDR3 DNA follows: TGTGCCAGTAGTCGACAGGGCGTCGGGGAGCTGTTTTTT.

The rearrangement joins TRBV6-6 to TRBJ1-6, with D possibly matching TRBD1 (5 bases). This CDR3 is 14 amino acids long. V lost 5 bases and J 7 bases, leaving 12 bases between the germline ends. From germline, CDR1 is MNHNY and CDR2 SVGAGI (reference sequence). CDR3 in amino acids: CASSQWGSNSPLHF. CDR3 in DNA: TGTGCCAGCAGTCAATGGGGGAGCAATTCACCCCTCCACTTT.

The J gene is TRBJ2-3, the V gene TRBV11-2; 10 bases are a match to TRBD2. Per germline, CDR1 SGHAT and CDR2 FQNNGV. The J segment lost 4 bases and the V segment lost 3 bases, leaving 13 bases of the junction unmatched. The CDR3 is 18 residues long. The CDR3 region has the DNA TGTGCCAGCAGCTTCGGGTTGGAAACTAGCGGGAACTCAGATACGCAGTATTTT. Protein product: CASSFGLETSGNSDTQYF. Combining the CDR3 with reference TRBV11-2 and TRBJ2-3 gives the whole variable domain EAGVAQSPRYKIIEKRQSVAFWCNPISGHATLYWYQQILGQGPKLLIQFQNNGVVDDSQLPKDRFSAERLKGVDSTLKIQPAKLEDSAVYLCASSFGLETSGNSDTQYFGPGTRLTVL.